The 25 T cell receptor beta chains below were found in one sample sequenced in a study of T cell responses to AZD1222 COVID-19 vaccine. Repertoires were generated with immunoSEQ multiplex PCR, while TCRdb's copy carries only in-frame clones and drops some. The sample includes about 55,000 clones, about 90% of them seen just once. The specimen was peripheral blood, collected on day 0 of AZD1222 vaccination. The receptors shown here come from an adult in good health.

The rearrangement links TRBV28 to TRBJ1-4, with 8 bases lining up with TRBD1. The germline gives CDR1 MDHEN, CDR2 SYDVKM. The V and J ends lost 3 bases and 2 bases, in that order; junction bases with no gene match: 2. The CDR3 is 15 residues long. CDR3 sequence reads: CASSFWTGTNEKLFF. In nucleotides, the CDR3 is TGTGCCAGCAGTTTCTGGACAGGGACTAATGAAAAACTGTTTTTT.

DNA for the CDR3: TGCGCCAGCAGCTTGGGGGTCAGTTATAATTCACCCCTCCACTTT. It specifies CASSLGVSYNSPLHF. This chain joins TRBV5-1 and TRBJ1-6, with D unresolved. The CDR3 extends over 15 amino acids. Trimming shortened V by 0 bases and J by 4 bases, and 8 bases separated the two germline ends. The germline V gene encodes CDR1 SGHRS and CDR2 YFSETQ. The full variable domain, in which reference TRBV5-1 and TRBJ1-6 provide the parts outside the CDR3, is KAGVTQTPRYLIKTRGQQVTLSCSPISGHRSVSWYQQTPGQGLQFLFEYFSETQRNKGNFPGRFSGRQFSNSRSEMNVSTLELGDSALYLCASSLGVSYNSPLHFGNGTRLTVT.

This chain joins TRBV3-1 (or the pseudogene TRBV3-2) and TRBJ1-6; D perhaps matches TRBD1 (6 bases). V lost 2 bases to trimming and J lost 8 bases, with 13 bases between them. The CDR3 has 15 amino acids. Germline lookup yields CDR1 LGHDT and CDR2 YNNKEL (reference sequence). For the CDR3, the DNA is TGTGCCAGCAGCCAAAGTCCACAGGGATATTCACCCCTCCACTTT. This gives the protein CASSQSPQGYSPLHF.

This clone showed up just once. The chain is built from TRBV6-6 and TRBJ2-3, with D perhaps given as TRBD1 or TRBD2 (5 bases each). V was trimmed by 3 bases and J by 6 bases, leaving 16 bases between them. Looked up from germline, CDR1 is MNHNY and CDR2 is SVGAGI (reference sequence). CDR3 size: 15 residues. This CDR3 reads CASSYSGTHVDTQYF. DNA of the CDR3: TGTGCCAGCAGTTATTCCGGGACCCACGTGGATACGCAGTATTTT.

The chain carries TRBV3-1 (or the pseudogene TRBV3-2) and TRBJ2-5, with TRBD1 matching over 8 bases. This CDR3 is built from 17 residues. The germline V gene encodes CDR1 LGHDT and CDR2 YNNKEL (reference sequence). Unmatched junction bases numbered 11, after V lost 3 bases and J lost 2 bases. The CDR3 region is CASSHRGQGAGQETQYF. The CDR3 region has the DNA TGTGCCAGCAGCCATCGGGGCCAGGGGGCAGGGCAAGAGACCCAGTACTTC.

This chain joins TRBV19 and TRBJ1-2, with D perhaps matching TRBD1 (5 bases). The CDR3 has 15 residues. Germline values: CDR1 LNHDA, CDR2 SQIVND (reference sequence). V lost 6 bases and J lost 2, with 16 bases in between. CDR3 coding DNA: TGTGCCAGTAGCGCCGGGACCAAAGTGAACTATGGCTACACCTTC. Its protein is CASSAGTKVNYGYTF.

This rearrangement joins TRBV2 to TRBJ2-3; the D gene is possibly TRBD2 (5 bases). This CDR3 contains 13 residues. Per germline, CDR1 SNHLY and CDR2 FYNNEI. V was clipped by 7 bases and J by 2 bases, with 10 bases between them. The DNA of the CDR3 is TGTGCCAGCATAGAACTAGACACAGATACGCAGTATTTT. Amino acids: CASIELDTDTQYF.

This chain links TRBV29-1 with TRBJ1-3; no clear D. CDR1 is SQVTM and CDR2 is ANQGSEA in the germline V gene. The CDR3 totals 12 residues. V lost 4 bases and J 5 bases, leaving 9 bases between the germline ends. This CDR3 reads CSVVQARNTIYF. Written as DNA, the CDR3 is TGCAGCGTTGTCCAGGCCCGAAACACCATATATTTT.

This clone was detected only once. This chain joins TRBV20-1 and TRBJ2-3; no clear D gene. V was clipped by 5 bases and J by 5 bases, with 8 bases between them. CDR3 length equals 11 residues. The germline CDR1 and CDR2 sequences are DFQATT and SNEGSKA (reference sequence). CDR3 sequence (DNA): TGCAGTGCTCGGCTAGGAGATACGCAGTATTTT. The encoded protein is CSARLGDTQYF.

The chain has TRBV15 and TRBJ1-4; no clear D. The germline gives CDR1 LNHNV, CDR2 YYDKDF (reference sequence). Trimming shortened V by 4 bases and J by 10 bases, and 16 bases separated the two germline ends. This CDR3 region has 14 residues. DNA of the CDR3: TGTGCCACCAGCAAGTCGGACGGGAGTGTAAAACTGTTTTTT. The encoded protein is CATSKSDGSVKLFF. The full variable domain, its missing parts supplied by reference TRBV15 and TRBJ1-4, is DAMVIQNPRYQVTQFGKPVTLSCSQTLNHNVMYWYQQKSSQAPKLLFHYYDKDFNNEADTPDNFQSRRPNTSFCFLDIRSPGLGDTAMYLCATSKSDGSVKLFFGSGTQLSVL.

The V and J genes are TRBV30 and TRBJ1-2, with 7 bases matching TRBD1. Germline CDR1 is GTSNPN and CDR2 is SVGIG (reference sequence). This CDR3 contains 15 residues. J was trimmed by 0 bases and V by 5 bases; bases with no gene match: 9. The CDR3, as DNA: TGTGCCTGGGAGATAAGGGACAGAGCTAACTATGGCTACACCTTC. This translates into CAWEIRDRANYGYTF.

The chain carries TRBV18 and TRBJ2-5; D is unresolved. CDR1 and CDR2 from the germline V gene are KGHSH and LQKENI. CDR3 size: 14 residues. V was pared by 3 bases and J by 4 bases, with 12 bases between. The CDR3, as DNA: TGTGCCAGCTCACCGGGGTCGTCCCGAGAGACCCAGTACTTC. Amino acids: CASSPGSSRETQYF. Combining the CDR3 with reference TRBV18 and TRBJ2-5 gives the whole variable domain NAGVMQNPRHLVRRRGQEARLRCSPMKGHSHVYWYRQLPEEGLKFMVYLQKENIIDESGMPKERFSAEFPKEGPSILRIQQVVRGDSAAYFCASSPGSSRETQYFGPGTRLLVL.

This rearrangement joins TRBV4-2 to TRBJ1-6; 10 nucleotides align to TRBD1. V dropped 3 bases and J dropped 10; count of bases not matched to a gene: 9. In germline, CDR1 is LGHNA, CDR2 YNFKEQ. The CDR3 contains 16 residues. The CDR3 DNA sequence: TGTGCCAGCAGCCATAGAGGGACAGGGGAAGGGTCACCCCTCCACTTT. Translated: CASSHRGTGEGSPLHF.

The chain is built from TRBV27 and TRBJ2-3; possibly TRBD2 for D (5 bases). The length of the CDR3 is 14 residues. Trimming removed 5 bases from V and 3 bases from J, with 12 bases in between. From germline, CDR1 is MNHEY and CDR2 SMNVEV (reference sequence). The CDR3 sequence is CASSPTAVTDTQYF. For the CDR3, the DNA is TGTGCCAGCAGTCCCACAGCGGTTACAGATACGCAGTATTTT.

CDR3 coding DNA: TGTGCCAGCAGCCAAGCAGACAGTCTGGGCTACACCTTC. It translates to CASSQADSLGYTF. This chain uses TRBV14 with TRBJ1-2; D perhaps matches TRBD1 (5 bases). Germline V lookup: CDR1 SGHDN, CDR2 FVKESK. CDR3 length: 13 residues. The germline V and J ends were trimmed by 1 base and 8 bases, with 11 bases remaining between them.

CDR3 nucleotides: TGTGCCAGCAGCTTCACCCCCCAGGGGGTTGTGAACACTGAAGCTTTCTTT. Translated, it gives CASSFTPQGVVNTEAFF. This chain connects TRBV13 to TRBJ1-1; 7 bases line up with TRBD1. CDR3 length: 17 residues. V lost 3 bases and J lost 0; bases outside the gene matches: 10. Germline assignment: CDR1 PRHDT and CDR2 FYEKMQ (reference sequence).

The chain couples TRBV29-1 to TRBJ2-1; 13 bases fit TRBD2. V dropped 5 bases and J dropped 5; count of bases not matched to a gene: 18. The CDR3 spans 19 residues. CDR1 is SQVTM and CDR2 is ANQGSEA in the germline V gene. CDR3 region: CSVILTGTSGKRGNNEQFF. In DNA form, the CDR3 reads TGCAGCGTTATACTTACCGGGACTAGCGGGAAGCGGGGTAACAATGAGCAGTTCTTC.

The rearrangement joins TRBV7-9 to TRBJ1-1; D is ambiguous. The CDR3 is made up of 14 amino acids. Deletions cut 6 bases from V and 1 base from J, with 12 bases between. Germline CDR1 is SEHNR and CDR2 is FQNEAQ (reference sequence). The CDR3 DNA sequence: TGTGCCAGCAGTTCCCGTGATGGGAACACTGAAGCTTTCTTT. Translation: CASSSRDGNTEAFF.

The rearrangement uses TRBV7-2 and TRBJ2-7, with 8 bases aligning to TRBD2. Germline trimming cut 2 bases from V and 0 bases from J; bases unmatched to any gene: 0. Germline V lookup: CDR1 SGHTA, CDR2 FQGNSA. This CDR3 region has 14 residues. In DNA, the CDR3 is TGTGCCAGCAGCTTACTAGCGGGCTCCTACGAGCAGTACTTC. This translates into CASSLLAGSYEQYF.

The rearrangement joins TRBV27 to TRBJ2-7, with 9 bases fitting TRBD2. The V and J ends lost 8 bases and 7 bases, in that order; junction bases with no gene match: 9. The CDR3 extends over 13 amino acids. Germline V gene data show CDR1 as MNHEY and CDR2 as SMNVEV (reference sequence). CDR3 bases: TGTGCCAGCGGTCGCGGGAGGGCCAGGGAGCAGTACTTC. The encoded protein is CASGRGRAREQYF.

Written as DNA, the CDR3 is TGCGCCAGCAGCTTGACGGACTCCCGAACAGATACGCAGTATTTT. This sequence encodes CASSLTDSRTDTQYF. V gene TRBV5-1 combines with J gene TRBJ2-3; weak D call: TRBD2 (5 bases). Germline V lookup: CDR1 SGHRS, CDR2 YFSETQ. V was shortened by 1 base and J by 3 bases, with 12 bases between the two germline ends. CDR3 size: 15 residues. Supplemented by reference TRBV5-1 and TRBJ2-3, the full variable domain reads KAGVTQTPRYLIKTRGQQVTLSCSPISGHRSVSWYQQTPGQGLQFLFEYFSETQRNKGNFPGRFSGRQFSNSRSEMNVSTLELGDSALYLCASSLTDSRTDTQYFGPGTRLTVL.

This clone has more than one count but fewer than ten. V and J are TRBV2 and TRBJ2-3; no firm D call. The germline gives CDR1 SNHLY, CDR2 FYNNEI. The CDR3 is 13 residues long. The V end lost 1 base, the J end lost 8 bases, and 10 bases lay between the germline ends. CDR3 bases: TGTGCCAGCAGTGAAGGGTCTGCCGGTACGCAGTATTTT. It codes for CASSEGSAGTQYF. The complete variable domain, with remaining parts taken from reference TRBV2 and TRBJ2-3, reads EPEVTQTPSHQVTQMGQEVILRCVPISNHLYFYWYRQILGQKVEFLVSFYNNEISEKSEIFDDQFSVERPDGSNFTLKIRSTKLEDSAMYFCASSEGSAGTQYFGPGTRLTVL.

The genes are TRBV5-1 and TRBJ1-4; 9 bases fit TRBD1. J was trimmed by 8 bases and V by 0 bases; bases with no gene match: 8. Germline values: CDR1 SGHRS, CDR2 YFSETQ. The CDR3 contains 16 residues. The CDR3 loop reads CASSLGGQGQREKLFF. CDR3 in DNA: TGCGCCAGCAGCTTGGGTGGACAGGGGCAACGCGAAAAACTGTTTTTT.

This rearrangement joins TRBV6-4 to TRBJ2-2; a weak D match, TRBD2 (6 bases). Per germline, CDR1 MRHNA and CDR2 SNTAGT. The CDR3 consists of 15 residues. The ends were cut back, 7 bases at V and 6 bases at J, with 18 bases in the middle. The CDR3 is CASIMGLGGSGELFF. DNA for the CDR3: TGTGCCAGCATAATGGGCTTGGGGGGATCCGGGGAGCTGTTTTTT.

In its sample, this clone was seen once. A junction end diverges from the germline sequence, so it may reflect a read error. The chain links TRBV11-2 to TRBJ2-3; D possibly corresponds to TRBD2 (5 bases). The germline V gene has CDR1 SGHAT and CDR2 FQNNGV. The CDR3 totals 12 residues. In DNA form, the CDR3 reads TGTGCCAGCAGCTTAGAGGAGCGGCTTCTCCGTTTT. Translation: CASSLEERLLRF.